This T cell receptor (beta chain) was sequenced during a study of naive and memory T cell subsets. Ligated cDNA underwent four rounds of PCR with nested alpha and beta constant region primers and SP2. MiXCR was run by TCRdb on the 5' RACE reads, yielding one entry per CDR3 protein. The sample lists about 57,000 distinct CDR3 sequences; more than 7.5% were seen once. A UMI-containing oligonucleotide was joined by 3' ligation to the TCR cDNA template. Whole blood, about 2.5 ml, came from adult healthy volunteers. Input was about 1 to 1,100 ng of DNase-treated total RNA without cell sorting. The CDR3 sequence is 16 residues long. Trimming took off 5 bases at V and 12 bases at J, with 26 bases between the two ends. Germline loops: CDR1 SGHTA, CDR2 FQGNSA. This clonotype was detected many times.

The gene calls are TRBV7-2 and TRBJ2-1, with D perhaps TRBD1 or TRBD2 (8 bases each). This TCR was recovered from a female donor in good health. The CDR3 spells CASSPGGGDRPLGQFF. As DNA, the CDR3 is TGTGCCAGCAGCCCCGGGGGGGGGGACAGGCCCCTTGGGCAGTTCTTC.